This TCR beta chain appears in the sequencing data of a study of beta chain features in type 1 diabetes (dated by TCRdb to the late 2010s). General notes on the study: No differences in mean age, gender distribution, total cell number or subset yield were found between patients and healthy donors. A total of just under 110,000,000 sorted cells were examined across all samples, and RNA yield correlated strongly with the number of cells per subset. In the study, TCRB repertoires of sorted circulating CD4+ T cell subsets from recently diagnosed type 1 diabetes patients were compared with those of matched healthy donors. Regulatory and stem cell-like memory subsets were isolated from only 8 patients and roughly 8 healthy donors, whereas naive and central memory subsets came from all 28 donors.

What the research found in general, with its limitations: Naive, central memory and regulatory TCRB repertoires appeared more similar among patients than among healthy donors. Shorter templates might have been favored by PCR, but patient and control samples were amplified and corrected together, so both groups would have been affected equally by any skew. In all four CD4+ subsets, TCRB CDR3 length was moderately but significantly shorter in type 1 diabetes patients. Because cDNA rather than genomic DNA was sequenced, highly expressing activated cells could have been over-represented, although no difference in activation and CD3 levels was found between groups. HLA sub-analyses involved small numbers of individuals, so any influence of HLA type on TCRB rearrangement remained unresolved. At VDJ recombination sites, type 1 diabetes patients had fewer insertions and more deleted nucleotides, which implies abnormalities in thymic rearrangement.

This clone came up a few times. It lacks a known antigen. The sample holds no much larger clone one base away, and base qualities are not on file. The entire amount of isolated RNA was reverse transcribed using the High Capacity cDNA Reverse Transcription Kit, so the sequenced TCRB transcripts were expressed ones. Deep immunoSEQ sequencing was applied to naive, central memory and regulatory T cell samples, giving an average of roughly 3.6 million total reads per sample. After sorted cells were lysed in RLT buffer, RNA was extracted with DNase-treated RNeasy Micro or Mini kits, with the choice depending on cell number. To prevent cross-contamination, each cell subset was processed individually, whereas patient and healthy donor samples were processed jointly. The immunoSEQ multiplex PCR was used to amplify TCRB sequences from cDNA, generating 87-bp fragments that spanned the CDR3 region. Sequencing of the amplicons was performed on the Illumina HiSeq platform. Concerning the study's data processing: Synthetic template baselines were used to correct PCR bias computationally, reads within Hamming distance 2 were collapsed together, and singletons that could not be merged were discarded. By aligning reads against IMGT, V, D and J genes, CDR3 length, and insertions or deletions at six rearrangement sites were assigned. Within each subset, clonotype counts were normalized to sorted cell number, after which true diversity and Gini coefficients were computed with the tcR R package. Repertoire sharing was quantified using the overlap coefficient calculated on TCRB nucleotide sequences. As a proxy for the pre-selection repertoire, out-of-frame TCRB sequences from naive cells were analyzed. Entries here come from immuneACCESS through TCRdb and include only in-frame sequences with V and J called. Some clones fail to appear in such tables; in the studies checked, an unresolved V gene covers under half of the shortfall, and the cause of the remainder is unknown. V and J calls and clone size are those listed in that table; D and trimming were worked out from the DNA. The table for this sample lists roughly 330,000 clones; approximately 12% of them were counted only once. 0.013% to 0.015% of the sample lies in the top ten.

The CDR3 goes from the cysteine to the phenylalanine over 16 residues. Kept here is only the CDR3 DNA, which spans 48 bases and is read in frame from base 1. Relative to germline, V is missing 0 bases and J is missing 5 bases, with 7 bases of the junction outside any gene match. CDR1 and CDR2 (SGHNT, YYREEE) derive from the germline V gene (reference sequence). Each donor gave one peripheral blood draw, averaging approximately 0.12 L, which was collected into heparinised tubes. A BD FACSAria II and a panel including CD45RO, CCR7, CD25, CD127, CD95 and CD27 were used to sort naive, central memory, regulatory and stem cell-like memory CD4+ T cells. A purity above 98% was achieved for all sorted populations. PBMCs were isolated right away by Lymphoprep density gradient centrifugation and were stained directly, without culture. Samples were stained and sorted in pairs, with one healthy donor and one patient per experiment, so that batch effects were minimized.

The receptor's source is a woman under 30 with type 1 diabetes. The sequenced sample consisted of naive CD4+ T cells from blood. The cell subset or site label on this specimen signifies: true naive CD4+ T cells. The receptor chain draws on TRBV5-4 and TRBJ2-4; TRBD1 agrees with 8 junctional bases. The bases are TGTGCCAGCAGCTTGGAACTGGACAGGGAACAAAACATTCAGTACTTC. This gives the protein CASSLELDREQNIQYF. Extended through the reference TRBV5-4 and TRBJ2-4 proteins, this CDR3 yields the full variable domain: ETGVTQSPTHLIKTRGQQVTLRCSSQSGHNTVSWYQQALGQGPQFIFQYYREEENGRGNFPPRFSGLQFPNYSSELNVNALELDDSALYLCASSLELDREQNIQYFGAGTRLSVL.